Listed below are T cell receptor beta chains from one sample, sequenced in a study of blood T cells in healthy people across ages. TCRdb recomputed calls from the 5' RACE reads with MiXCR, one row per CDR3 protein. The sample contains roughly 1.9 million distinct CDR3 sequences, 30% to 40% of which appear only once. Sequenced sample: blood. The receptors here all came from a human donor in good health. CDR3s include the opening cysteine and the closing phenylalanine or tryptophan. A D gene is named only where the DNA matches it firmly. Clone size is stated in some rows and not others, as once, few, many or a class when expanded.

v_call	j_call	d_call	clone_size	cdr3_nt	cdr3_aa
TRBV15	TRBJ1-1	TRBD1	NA	TGTGCCACCAGCACACCGACAGGGGCGAACACTGAAGCTTTCTTT	CATSTPTGANTEAFF
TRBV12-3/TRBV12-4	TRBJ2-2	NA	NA	TGTGCCAGCAGTTTAGGGGGTAGAACCCACGCGAACACCGGGGAGCTGTTTTTT	CASSLGGRTHANTGELFF
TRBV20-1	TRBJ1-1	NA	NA	TGCAGTGCTGCGCAGGGTTCTGAAGCTTTCTTT	CSAAQGSEAFF
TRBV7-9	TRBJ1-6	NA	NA	TGTGCCAGCAGCCCTTCTCCAGAATCACCCCTCCACTTT	CASSPSPESPLHF
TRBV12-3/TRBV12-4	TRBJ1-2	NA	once	TGTGCCAGCAGTTTCGAGGGTAAATACACCTTC	CASSFEGKYTF
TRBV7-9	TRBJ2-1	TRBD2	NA	TGTGCCAGCAGCTTCTCGCGGGGGGCCCCCAATGAGCAGTTCTTC	CASSFSRGAPNEQFF
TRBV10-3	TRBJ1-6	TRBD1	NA	TGTGCCATCAGTCTACAGGGGTTGGATTCACCCCTCCACTTT	CAISLQGLDSPLHF
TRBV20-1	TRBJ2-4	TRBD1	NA	TGCAGTGCTGTACAGGGGGCCCTAAACATTCAGTACTTC	CSAVQGALNIQYF
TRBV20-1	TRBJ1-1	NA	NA	TGCAGTGCTAGTGAGGGGATGAACACTGAAGCTTTCTTT	CSASEGMNTEAFF
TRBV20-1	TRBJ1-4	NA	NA	TGCAGTGCTACCCCCGGGACGGAAAATGAAAAACTGTTTTTT	CSATPGTENEKLFF
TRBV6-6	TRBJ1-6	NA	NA	TGTGCCAGCAGTTACCCCATACAGGGAGTAGGTTCACCCCTCCACTTT	CASSYPIQGVGSPLHF
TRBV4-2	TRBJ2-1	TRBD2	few	TGTGCCAGCAGCCACGACCCGACTAGCGGGGTCAGCAATGAGCAGTTCTTC	CASSHDPTSGVSNEQFF
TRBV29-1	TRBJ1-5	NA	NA	TGCAGCGTTCTCGGGACCGAGGGTCAGCCCCAGCATTTT	CSVLGTEGQPQHF
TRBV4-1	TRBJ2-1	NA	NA	TGCGCCAGCAGCCAAGCGGCCAAGCTAAATGAGCAGTTCTTC	CASSQAAKLNEQFF
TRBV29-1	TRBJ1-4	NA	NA	TGCAGCGTTGGTTTGTGGGGTGGGGATGAAAAACTGTTTTTT	CSVGLWGGDEKLFF
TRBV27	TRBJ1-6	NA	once	TGTGCCAGCAGTCCAGGGACATGGGATAATTCACCCCTCCACTTT	CASSPGTWDNSPLHF
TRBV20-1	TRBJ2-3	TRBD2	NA	TGCAGTGCCCGATGGGACCTGGGAGGGTCGTGGGCGCAGTATTTT	CSARWDLGGSWAQYF
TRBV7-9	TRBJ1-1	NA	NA	TGTGCCAGCAGCTCGGGGGGAGACACTGGAGCTTTCTTT	CASSSGGDTGAFF
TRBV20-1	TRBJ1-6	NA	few	TGCAGTGCTAGAGTGGATCCTTATAATTCACCCCTCCACTTT	CSARVDPYNSPLHF
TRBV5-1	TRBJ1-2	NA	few	TGCGCCGGCAGTGACAGCACCGGCTATGGCTACACCTTC	CAGSDSTGYGYTF
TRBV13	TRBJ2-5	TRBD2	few	TGTGCCGGCAGCTTGTATGCGGGGGGAAGCGGAGAGACCCAGTACTTC	CAGSLYAGGSGETQYF
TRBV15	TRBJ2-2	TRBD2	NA	TGTGCCACCAGCAGAGATCCCAGCGGGGGGGATTTAATCGGGGAGCTGTTTTTT	CATSRDPSGGDLIGELFF
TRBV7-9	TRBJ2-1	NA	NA	TGTGCCAGCAGCTTAGTTAGTATCGTGGAGAATGAGCAGTTCTTC	CASSLVSIVENEQFF
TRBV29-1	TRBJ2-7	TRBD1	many	TGCAGCGTTGAAGATCGGGGACGAGGGGGCATAACCTACGAGCAGTACTTC	CSVEDRGRGGITYEQYF
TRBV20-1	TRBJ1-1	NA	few	TGCAGTGCTAGGGCAAGTGTCGGGGCCACTGAAGCTTTCTTT	CSARASVGATEAFF
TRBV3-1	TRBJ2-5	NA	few	TGTGCCAGCAGCCACGGGGACGCTAGAGGAGAGACCCAGTACTTC	CASSHGDARGETQYF
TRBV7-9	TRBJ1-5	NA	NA	TGTGCCAGCAGCCCCGGCGGGGGGGATCTACAAAGCAATCAGCCCCAGCATTTT	CASSPGGGDLQSNQPQHF
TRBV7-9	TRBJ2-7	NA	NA	TGTGCCAGCAGCTTAAACCCCAGGGAGAGCTACAATGAGCAGTACTTC	CASSLNPRESYNEQYF
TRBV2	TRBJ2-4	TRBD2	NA	TGTGCCAGCAGTGACCAGACTAGCGGGGGTTACAATGAGCAGTACTTC	CASSDQTSGGYNEQYF
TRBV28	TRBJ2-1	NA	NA	TGTGCCAGCAGGCCGAGGACTATCTTCTACAATGAGCAGTTCTTC	CASRPRTIFYNEQFF
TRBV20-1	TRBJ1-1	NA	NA	TGCAGTGCAAGAACGGGTCCGGGGGCTGAAGCTTTCTTT	CSARTGPGAEAFF
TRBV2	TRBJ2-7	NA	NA	TGTGCCAGCAGTGGTCGGGACAGTGCGGGGCCGAGGGAGGCCCAGTACTTC	CASSGRDSAGPREAQYF
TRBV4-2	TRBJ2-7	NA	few	TGTGCCAGCAGCCAAGGCGTGGTCAGCTCCTACGAGCAGTACTTC	CASSQGVVSSYEQYF
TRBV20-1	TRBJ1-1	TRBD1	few	TGCAGTGCTTACAGGGGAGGGGACACTGAAGCTTTCTTT	CSAYRGGDTEAFF
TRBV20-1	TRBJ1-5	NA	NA	TGCAGTGCCATACGGGGGGGTAGCAATCAGCCCCAGCATTTT	CSAIRGGSNQPQHF
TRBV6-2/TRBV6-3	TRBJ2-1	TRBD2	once	TGTGCCAGCAGTTACGGGAGAACTAGCGGAGTTAACCAGTTCTTC	CASSYGRTSGVNQFF
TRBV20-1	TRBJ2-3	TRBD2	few	TGCAGTGCTATCCAGCGGGGGGGTGGTGATACGCAGTATTTT	CSAIQRGGGDTQYF
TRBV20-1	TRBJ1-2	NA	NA	TGCAGTGCTAGAGGCGTTTCTCATGGCTACACCTTC	CSARGVSHGYTF
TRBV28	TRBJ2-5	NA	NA	TGTGCCAGCTTCCAGGGGGGCCTCGAGACCCAGTACTTC	CASFQGGLETQYF
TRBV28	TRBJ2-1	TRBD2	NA	TGTGCCAGCGGAAAAAGCGGGGGGCCGCGGAGTGAGCAGTTCTTC	CASGKSGGPRSEQFF
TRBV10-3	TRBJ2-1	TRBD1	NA	TGTGCCATCAGCCGCTCCGGGACAGGGAACTACAATGAGCAGTTCTTC	CAISRSGTGNYNEQFF
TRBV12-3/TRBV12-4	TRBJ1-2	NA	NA	TGTGCCAGCAGCGCCCAGCAAGGCTATGGCTACACCTTC	CASSAQQGYGYTF
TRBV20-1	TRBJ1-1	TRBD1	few	TGCAGTGCTAGAGATCAGGGAGGGGGCAGAAAAGCTTTCTTT	CSARDQGGGRKAFF
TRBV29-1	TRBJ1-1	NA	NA	TGCAGCGCTGAAATCCCAGCCGGGGAAGCTTTCTTT	CSAEIPAGEAFF
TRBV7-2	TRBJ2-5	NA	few	TGTGCCAGCAGCCCACCGGGCATCCAAGAGACCCAGTACTTC	CASSPPGIQETQYF
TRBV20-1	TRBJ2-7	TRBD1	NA	TGCAGTGCTAGAGTGTTGGACAGGGGATACGAGCAGTACTTC	CSARVLDRGYEQYF
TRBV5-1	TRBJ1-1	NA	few	TGCGCCAGCAGTTTCAATGAGGGTAGCACTGAAGCTTTCTTT	CASSFNEGSTEAFF
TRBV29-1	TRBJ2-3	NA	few	TGCAGCGTTGTTGGGAGTAGCACAGATACGCAGTATTTT	CSVVGSSTDTQYF
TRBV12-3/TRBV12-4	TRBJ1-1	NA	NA	TGTGCCAGCAGTTTTGTCCAGTTGGCTGAAGCTTTCTTT	CASSFVQLAEAFF
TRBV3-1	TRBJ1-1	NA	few	TGTGCCAGCAGCCAGACCCCGGGACAAGGTTTTGAAGCTTTCTTT	CASSQTPGQGFEAFF
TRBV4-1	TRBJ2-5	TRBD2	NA	TGCGCCAGCAGCCAAGAGGGGCTAGCGGAAGAGACCCAGTACTTC	CASSQEGLAEETQYF
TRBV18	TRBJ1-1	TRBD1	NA	TGTGCCAGCTCGCACGACAGGGGATTCGGCCCCATCACTGAAGCTTTCTTT	CASSHDRGFGPITEAFF
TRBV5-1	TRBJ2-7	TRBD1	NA	TGCGCCAGCCGAGGGGACAGGGGATATTACGAGCAGTACTTC	CASRGDRGYYEQYF